This T cell receptor (beta chain) was obtained from a study of blood T cell repertoires in COVID-19. Study details: PBMCs, B-cell-depleted T cells, or T cells were the source of the cDNA or gDNA that made up the material.

The data were produced by immunoSEQ multiplex PCR, yet TCRdb's version contains in-frame clones alone and is incomplete. The data show about 220,000 clones, roughly 80% seen once. Per germline, CDR1 KGHSH and CDR2 LQKENI. The junction had 2 bases not matched to a gene; V was cut back by 2 bases and J by 5 bases. This CDR3 spans 15 amino acids. The chain recombines TRBV18 with TRBJ1-4; 10 bases are shared with TRBD1. Specimen: peripheral blood. The sequence derives from a woman aged 55-75 years who had recovered from COVID-19. CDR3 in amino acids: CASSPGTGANEKLFF. The CDR3 DNA reads TGTGCCAGCTCACCAGGGACAGGGGCGAATGAAAAACTGTTTTTT.